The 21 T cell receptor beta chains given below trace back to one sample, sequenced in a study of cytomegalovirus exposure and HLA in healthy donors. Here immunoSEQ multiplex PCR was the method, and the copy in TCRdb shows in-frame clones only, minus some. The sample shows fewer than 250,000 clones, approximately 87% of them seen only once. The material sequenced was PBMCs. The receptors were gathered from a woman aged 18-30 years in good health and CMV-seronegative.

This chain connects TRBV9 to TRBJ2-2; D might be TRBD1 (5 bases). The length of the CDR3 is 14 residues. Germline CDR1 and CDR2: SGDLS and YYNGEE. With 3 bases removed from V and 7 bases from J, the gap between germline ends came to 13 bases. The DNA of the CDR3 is TGTGCCAGCAGCGCCCCGTCCACAGGCGGGGAGCTGTTTTTT. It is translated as CASSAPSTGGELFF. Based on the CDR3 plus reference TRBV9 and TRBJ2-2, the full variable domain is DSGVTQTPKHLITATGQRVTLRCSPRSGDLSVYWYQQSLDQGLQFLIQYYNGEERAKGNILERFSAQQFPDLHSELNLSSLELGDSALYFCASSAPSTGGELFFGEGSRLTVL.

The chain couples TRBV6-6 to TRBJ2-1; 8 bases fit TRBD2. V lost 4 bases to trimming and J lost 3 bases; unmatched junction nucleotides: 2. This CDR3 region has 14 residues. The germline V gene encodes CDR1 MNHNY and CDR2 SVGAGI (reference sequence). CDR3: CASSSLAGYNEQFF. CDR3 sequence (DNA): TGTGCCAGCAGTTCCCTAGCGGGCTACAATGAGCAGTTCTTC.

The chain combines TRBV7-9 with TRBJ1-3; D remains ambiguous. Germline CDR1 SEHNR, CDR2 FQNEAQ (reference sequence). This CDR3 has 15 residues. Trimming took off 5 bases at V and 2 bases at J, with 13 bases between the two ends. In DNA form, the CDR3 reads TGTGCCAGCAGCCCCCCACGGGGAACTGGAAACACCATATATTTT. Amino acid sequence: CASSPPRGTGNTIYF.

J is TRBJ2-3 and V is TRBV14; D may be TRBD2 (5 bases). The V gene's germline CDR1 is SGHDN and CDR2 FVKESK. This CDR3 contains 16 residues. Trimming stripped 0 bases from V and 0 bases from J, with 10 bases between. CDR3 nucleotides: TGTGCCAGCAGCCAAGATTGGCCGGGGAGCACAGATACGCAGTATTTT. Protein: CASSQDWPGSTDTQYF.

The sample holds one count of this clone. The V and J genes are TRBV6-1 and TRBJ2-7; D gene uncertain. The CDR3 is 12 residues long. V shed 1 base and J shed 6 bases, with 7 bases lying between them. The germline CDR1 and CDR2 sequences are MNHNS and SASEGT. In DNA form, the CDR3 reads TGTGCCAGCAGTGAAGGTACCCTCGAGCAGTACTTC. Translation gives CASSEGTLEQYF.

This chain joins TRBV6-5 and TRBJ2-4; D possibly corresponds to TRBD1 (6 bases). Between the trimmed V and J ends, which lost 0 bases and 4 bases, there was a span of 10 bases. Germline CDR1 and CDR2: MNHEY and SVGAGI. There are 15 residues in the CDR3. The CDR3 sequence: CASSYSTGHKNIQYF. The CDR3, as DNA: TGTGCCAGCAGTTACTCGACGGGACATAAAAACATTCAGTACTTC.

Written as DNA, the CDR3 is TGCACCAGCAGCCACGACTTACACACAGATACGCAGTATTTT. Its protein product is CTSSHDLHTDTQYF. This chain connects TRBV1 to TRBJ2-3; the DNA was not used to check the table's D call, TRBD2. TRBV1 is classified as a pseudogene. The CDR3 totals 14 residues.

The CDR3 region has the DNA TGTGCCAGCTCACCATCGGGGGGGCTCAACATTCAGTACTTC. Translation: CASSPSGGLNIQYF. V is TRBV18 and J is TRBJ2-4; TRBD2 matches at 8 bases. The CDR3 runs to 14 residues. The trim removed 2 bases at V and 7 bases at J, leaving 4 bases unmatched. Germline CDR1 KGHSH, CDR2 LQKENI.

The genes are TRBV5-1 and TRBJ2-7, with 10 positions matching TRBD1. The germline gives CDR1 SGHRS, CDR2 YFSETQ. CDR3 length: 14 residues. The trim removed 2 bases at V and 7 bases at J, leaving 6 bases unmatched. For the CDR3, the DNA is TGCGCCAGCAGCTTCCGGGACAGGGGCGATGAGCAGTACTTC. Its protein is CASSFRDRGDEQYF.

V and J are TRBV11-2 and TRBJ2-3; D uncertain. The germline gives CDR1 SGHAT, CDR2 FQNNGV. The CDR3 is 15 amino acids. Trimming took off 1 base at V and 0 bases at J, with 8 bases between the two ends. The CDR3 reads CASSLGATSTDTQYF. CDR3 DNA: TGTGCCAGCAGCTTAGGGGCAACTAGCACAGATACGCAGTATTTT. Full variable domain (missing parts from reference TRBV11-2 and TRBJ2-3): EAGVAQSPRYKIIEKRQSVAFWCNPISGHATLYWYQQILGQGPKLLIQFQNNGVVDDSQLPKDRFSAERLKGVDSTLKIQPAKLEDSAVYLCASSLGATSTDTQYFGPGTRLTVL.

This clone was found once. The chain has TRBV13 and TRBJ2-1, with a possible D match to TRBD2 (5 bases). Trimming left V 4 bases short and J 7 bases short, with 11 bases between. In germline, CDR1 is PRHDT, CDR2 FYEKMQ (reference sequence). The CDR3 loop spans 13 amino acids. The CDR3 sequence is CASSSRAPNEQFF. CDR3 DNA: TGTGCCAGCAGCTCGAGGGCCCCAAATGAGCAGTTCTTC.

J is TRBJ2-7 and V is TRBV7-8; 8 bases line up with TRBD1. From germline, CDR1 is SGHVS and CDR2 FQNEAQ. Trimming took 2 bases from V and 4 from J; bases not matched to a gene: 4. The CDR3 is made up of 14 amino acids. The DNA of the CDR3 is TGTGCCAGCAGCTTATCGGGACAGGTGTACGAGCAGTACTTC. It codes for CASSLSGQVYEQYF.

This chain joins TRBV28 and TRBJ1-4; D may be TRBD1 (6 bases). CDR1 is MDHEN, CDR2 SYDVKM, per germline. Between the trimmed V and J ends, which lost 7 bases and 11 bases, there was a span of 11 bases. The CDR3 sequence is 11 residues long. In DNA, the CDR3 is TGTGCCAGCACGGAGGGGGAGAAACTGTTTTTT. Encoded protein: CASTEGEKLFF.

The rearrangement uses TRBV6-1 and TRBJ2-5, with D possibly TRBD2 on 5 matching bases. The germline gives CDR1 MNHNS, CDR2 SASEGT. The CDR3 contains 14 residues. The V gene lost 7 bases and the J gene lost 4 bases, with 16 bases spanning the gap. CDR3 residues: CASTSRDTIETQYF. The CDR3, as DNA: TGTGCCAGCACCTCTCGGGATACCATAGAGACCCAGTACTTC.

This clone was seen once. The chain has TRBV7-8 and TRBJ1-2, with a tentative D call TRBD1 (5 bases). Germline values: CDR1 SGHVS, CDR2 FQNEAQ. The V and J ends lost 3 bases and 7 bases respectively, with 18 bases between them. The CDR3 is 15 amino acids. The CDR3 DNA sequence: TGTGCCAGCAGCTTGGGGTTAGGACAAGGCTCTGGCTACACCTTC. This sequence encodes CASSLGLGQGSGYTF. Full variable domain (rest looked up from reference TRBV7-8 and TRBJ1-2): GAGVSQSPRYKVAKRGQDVALRCDPISGHVSLFWYQQALGQGPEFLTYFQNEAQLDKSGLPSDRFFAERPEGSVSTLKIQRTQQEDSAVYLCASSLGLGQGSGYTFGSGTRLTVV.

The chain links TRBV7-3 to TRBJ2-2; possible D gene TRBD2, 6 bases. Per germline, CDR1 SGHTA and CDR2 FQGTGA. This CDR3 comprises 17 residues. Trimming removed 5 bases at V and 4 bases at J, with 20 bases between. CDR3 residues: CASSQPGTGYSTGELFF. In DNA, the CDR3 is TGTGCCAGCAGCCAACCTGGGACTGGGTATAGCACCGGGGAGCTGTTTTTT.

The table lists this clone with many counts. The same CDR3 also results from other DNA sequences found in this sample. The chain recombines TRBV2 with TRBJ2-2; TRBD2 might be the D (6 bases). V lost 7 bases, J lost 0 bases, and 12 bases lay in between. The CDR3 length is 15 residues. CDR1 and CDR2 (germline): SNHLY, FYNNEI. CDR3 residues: CASMAGLPNTGELFF. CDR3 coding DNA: TGTGCCAGCATGGCGGGGCTCCCGAACACCGGGGAGCTGTTTTTT.

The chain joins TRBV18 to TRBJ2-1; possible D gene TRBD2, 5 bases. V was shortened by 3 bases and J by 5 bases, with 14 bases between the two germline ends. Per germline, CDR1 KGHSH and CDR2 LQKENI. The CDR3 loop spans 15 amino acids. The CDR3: CASSPGAGRDNEQFF. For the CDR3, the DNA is TGTGCCAGCTCACCGGGTGCGGGTAGAGACAATGAGCAGTTCTTC.

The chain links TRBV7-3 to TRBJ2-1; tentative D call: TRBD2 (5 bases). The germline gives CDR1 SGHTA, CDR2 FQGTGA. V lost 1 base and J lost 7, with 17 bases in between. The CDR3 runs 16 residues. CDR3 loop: CASSLMGGQTRNEQFF. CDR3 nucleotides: TGTGCCAGCAGCTTAATGGGCGGGCAGACTCGGAATGAGCAGTTCTTC.

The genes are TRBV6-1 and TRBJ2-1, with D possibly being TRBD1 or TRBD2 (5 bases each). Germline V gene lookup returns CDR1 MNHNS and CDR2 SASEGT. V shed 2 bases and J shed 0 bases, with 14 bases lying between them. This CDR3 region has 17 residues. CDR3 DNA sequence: TGTGCCAGCAGTGAACCCCTCGGGGCAAGCTCCTACAATGAGCAGTTCTTC. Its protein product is CASSEPLGASSYNEQFF.

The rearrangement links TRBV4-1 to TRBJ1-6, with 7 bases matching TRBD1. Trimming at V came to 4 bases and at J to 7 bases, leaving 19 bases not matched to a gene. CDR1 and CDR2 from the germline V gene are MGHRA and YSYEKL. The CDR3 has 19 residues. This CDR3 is CASSRDTDRMGRDNSPLHF. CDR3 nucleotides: TGCGCCAGCAGCCGGGATACGGACAGGATGGGGCGGGACAATTCACCCCTCCACTTT.